The rows below give T cell receptor beta chains drawn from one sample of a study of shared clonotypes between healthy human individuals. The protocol was immunoSEQ multiplex PCR, while the TCRdb copy is restricted to in-frame clones and leaves out a portion. The sample contains 950,000 to 1,100,000 clones, more than 60% of which appear only once. Input material: memory CD4+ T cells sorted from blood. All receptors come from a man aged 18 to 29 in good health. CDR3s leave out the opening cysteine and the closing phenylalanine or tryptophan. Clone size appears in some rows only: once, few, many, or a class for an expanded clone.

v_gene,abundance,j_gene,CDR3aa
TRBV19,NA,TRBJ1-5,ASRDPNQPQH
TRBV5-8,NA,TRBJ2-1,ASLQGALAGGGEQF
TRBV6-1,NA,TRBJ1-5,ASSESGGNQPQH
TRBV5-1,NA,TRBJ2-7,ASRLTDSYEQY
TRBV19,once,TRBJ2-5,ASSTDQGEETQY
TRBV18,NA,TRBJ1-2,ASSPGTAYGYT
TRBV21-1,NA,TRBJ2-7,ASSKARGTGKAYEQY
TRBV7-3,NA,TRBJ1-1,ASSPTGVNTEAF
TRBV6-4,NA,TRBJ2-1,ASSEAGGVIGF
TRBV29-1,NA,TRBJ2-7,SVEEGPGGYEQY
TRBV6-1,NA,TRBJ2-6,ASSEPGTGANVLT
TRBV11-2,NA,TRBJ2-3,ASSWTLTTDTQY
TRBV19,NA,TRBJ2-3,ASSIGWGAGTDTQY
TRBV6-1,NA,TRBJ2-2,ASSRNTGELF
TRBV5-1,NA,TRBJ2-1,ASSPTQGGWSEF
TRBV10-3,NA,TRBJ2-7,AISEGTGSYEQY
TRBV11-2,few,TRBJ2-3,ASSQNTDTQY
TRBV5-1,NA,TRBJ2-5,ASSGTGVGETQY
TRBV5-1,NA,TRBJ1-1,ASSRRRWENTEAF
TRBV14,NA,TRBJ2-5,ASSFRTIRETQY
TRBV30,few,TRBJ1-1,AWRYLGAEAF
TRBV28,NA,TRBJ1-5,ASSLTVDQPQH
TRBV19,NA,TRBJ2-3,ASSARQRMADTQY
TRBV5-1,NA,TRBJ1-2,ASSPEQGARFGYT
TRBV5-6,NA,TRBJ2-1,ASSLLAGGVEQF